Here is one T cell receptor (beta chain) with its context. Germline and junction disagree at one end, which may indicate a read error. The data derive from a study of blood T cell repertoires in COVID-19. Whole-study context: The United States, Italy and Spain provided the acute and convalescent COVID-19 samples. PBMCs, B-cell-depleted T cells, or T cells provided the cDNA or gDNA that made up the material.

The CDR3 has 16 amino acids. Germline CDR1 and CDR2: MDHEN and SYDVKM. The authors' processing: Estimation of nucleated cell counts relied on the amplification of reference gene primers. TCRdb's copy holds only in-frame clones and misses some; the assay was immunoSEQ multiplex PCR. The V and J calls and clone size come from that table; D and trimming were worked out from the DNA. The sample lists some 67,000 clones, roughly three quarters occurring once. This clonotype was obtained from a woman aged 55-69 years with acute or convalescent COVID-19. The sample consisted of peripheral blood. The rearrangement uses TRBV28 and TRBJ1-4; possibly TRBD1 for D (5 bases). In DNA, the CDR3 is TGTGCCAGCAGTTTATATAGGGGTATTAATAATGAGAAACTGTTTTTT. This codes for CASSLYRGINNEKLFF.